The 5 T cell receptor beta chains presented below share a single source sample, sequenced in a study of blood T cell repertoires in COVID-19. Method: immunoSEQ multiplex PCR; TCRdb's copy keeps in-frame clones and lacks some. In the table there are roughly 200,000 clones, less than 95% of which are singletons. The sequenced material came from peripheral blood. Receptor source: a man aged 25 to 40 with COVID-19, enrolled during active disease.

This clone was seen once. The gene calls are TRBV19 and TRBJ1-4; D unresolved. V was cut by 1 base and J by 1 base, with 13 bases left in between. This CDR3 is 17 amino acids long. The germline CDR1 and CDR2 sequences are LNHDA and SQIVND (reference sequence). The DNA of the CDR3 is TGTGCCAGTAGTATAGTGGGAGGACGGAGAACTAATGAAAAACTGTTTTTT. Protein product: CASSIVGGRRTNEKLFF.

The chain combines TRBV18 with TRBJ2-2, with TRBD1 matching 9 bases. The CDR3 has 15 amino acids. Germline CDR1 KGHSH, CDR2 LQKENI. After removal of 4 bases from V and 5 bases from J, the junction contained 5 bases not matched to a gene. DNA of the CDR3: TGTGCCAGCTCACGCGTACAGGGGGCGACCGGGGAGCTGTTTTTT. As protein: CASSRVQGATGELFF.

The rearrangement links TRBV6-2 or TRBV6-3 to TRBJ1-1, with a weak D call TRBD1 (5 bases). CDR3 length: 16 amino acids. Trimming took off 4 bases at V and 4 bases at J, with 19 bases between the two ends. Germline V gives CDR1 MNHEY, CDR2 SVGEGT. CDR3 loop: CASSFTSPGGGTEAFF. The CDR3 DNA reads as TGTGCCAGCAGTTTTACGTCCCCCGGGGGGGGCACTGAAGCTTTCTTT.

The chain joins TRBV3-1 (or the pseudogene TRBV3-2) to TRBJ1-2; 7 nucleotides match TRBD1. The CDR3 extends over 15 amino acids. Germline-derived CDR1 and CDR2 are LGHDT and YNNKEL (reference sequence). The junction had 15 bases not matched to a gene; V was cut back by 1 base and J by 13 bases. The CDR3 protein is CASSQGAARQGEATF. The DNA for the CDR3 is TGTGCCAGCAGCCAAGGGGCGGCCCGACAGGGAGAGGCCACCTTC.

This clone was seen a single time. This rearrangement joins TRBV20-1 to TRBJ2-6; D is possibly TRBD2 (5 bases). Trimming left V 3 bases short and J 1 base short, with 7 bases between. The CDR3 contains 14 residues. Per germline, CDR1 DFQATT and CDR2 SNEGSKA (reference sequence). CDR3 sequence: CSASSGSGANVLTF. The CDR3, as DNA: TGCAGTGCTAGTTCGGGGTCTGGGGCCAACGTCCTGACTTTC.